A single sample gave rise to the 9 T cell receptor beta chains below, sequenced in a study of neoadjuvant anti-PD-1 for oral cavity cancer. Time point: after neoadjuvant nivolumab, at surgical resection. Sequencing was performed with immunoSEQ multiplex PCR; in TCRdb, only in-frame clones are kept and a portion is missing. The sample shows some 15,000 clones, roughly 34% of them seen only once. The material was tumor tissue, obtained after nivolumab (anti-PD-1) treatment. These TCRs come from a person aged 40 to 85 with oral cavity squamous cell carcinoma.

This clone is judged medium-sized (0.01 to 0.1%). This sequence joins TRBV9 and TRBJ2-7; either TRBD1 or TRBD2 may fit D (6 bases each). The CDR3 is 15 residues long. Germline CDR1 SGDLS, CDR2 YYNGEE. V gave up 0 bases and J gave up 5 bases, with 15 bases separating them. This chain's CDR3 is CASSVEGGLADEQYF. As DNA, the CDR3 is TGTGCCAGCAGCGTAGAGGGGGGTCTGGCCGACGAGCAGTACTTC.

V usage is TRBV30 and J usage is TRBJ1-5; 7 bases agree with TRBD1. Germline trimming cut 3 bases from V and 3 bases from J; bases unmatched to any gene: 5. The CDR3 runs 14 residues. CDR1 and CDR2 from the germline V gene are GTSNPN and SVGIG (reference sequence). CDR3 DNA: TGTGCCTGGAGCGGGGGGACAGACAATCAGCCCCAGCATTTT. This sequence encodes CAWSGGTDNQPQHF. The variable domain in full, with the rest retrieved from reference TRBV30 and TRBJ1-5, is SQTIHQWPATLVQPVGSPLSLECTVEGTSNPNLYWYRQAAGRGLQLLFYSVGIGQISSEVPQNLSASRPQDRQFILSSKKLLLSDSGFYLCAWSGGTDNQPQHFGDGTRLSIL.

V gene TRBV29-1 combines with J gene TRBJ2-3, with a possible D match to TRBD2 (7 bases). CDR3 length: 14 amino acids. V was cut by 3 bases and J by 4 bases, with 14 bases left in between. Germline CDR1 reads SQVTM; CDR2 reads ANQGSEA. CDR3 bases: TGCAGCGTTGAGGTTGGGGGGGCGGCAGATACGCAGTATTTT. This translates into CSVEVGGAADTQYF.

The genes are TRBV27 and TRBJ2-7; maybe TRBD2 (6 bases). This CDR3 has 13 residues. Trimming removed 8 bases at V and 3 bases at J, with 14 bases between. Germline CDR1 and CDR2: MNHEY and SMNVEV (reference sequence). Here the CDR3 reads CASSYGRDYEQYF. The CDR3 nucleotides read TGTGCCAGCTCATACGGGAGAGACTACGAGCAGTACTTC.

This clone was found a few times. The gene calls are TRBV5-4 and TRBJ2-2; 12 nucleotides match TRBD1. With V trimmed by 4 bases and J by 6 bases, 7 bases remained unmatched. The CDR3 is made up of 16 amino acids. Germline loops: CDR1 SGHNT, CDR2 YYREEE (reference sequence). For the CDR3, the DNA is TGTGCCAGCAGCCGACCGGGACAGGGGGCCTCCGGGGAGCTGTTTTTT. Translating it yields CASSRPGQGASGELFF.

This clone counts as medium-sized. The rearrangement uses TRBV18 and TRBJ2-2; 7 bases agree with TRBD1. The germline gives CDR1 KGHSH, CDR2 LQKENI. V lost 0 bases, J lost 6 bases, and 4 bases stayed unmatched. CDR3 length equals 15 residues. The CDR3 bases are TGTGCCAGCTCACCACCGATAGGGGGCGCCGGGGAGCTGTTTTTT. Translating it yields CASSPPIGGAGELFF.

The chain uses TRBV7-7 and TRBJ2-7; 7 nucleotides match TRBD1. With 5 bases clipped from V and 3 bases from J, the junction kept 10 bases outside the gene matches. The CDR3 extends over 15 amino acids. Germline V gene sequence: CDR1 SSHAT, CDR2 FNYEAQ (reference sequence). CDR3 nucleotides: TGTGCCAGCAGCCAGGACAGGTCTCCGCTCTACGAGCAGTACTTC. This translates into CASSQDRSPLYEQYF.

The V and J genes are TRBV2 and TRBJ2-2; D gene uncertain. Germline V CDR1 and CDR2: SNHLY, FYNNEI. This CDR3 spans 15 amino acids. V was pared by 3 bases and J by 1 base, with 9 bases between. CDR3 region: CASSDDRVNTGELFF. DNA for the CDR3: TGTGCCAGCAGTGATGATCGGGTGAACACCGGGGAGCTGTTTTTT.

The J gene is TRBJ1-1, the V gene TRBV5-1; no definite D call. The V gene's germline CDR1 is SGHRS and CDR2 YFSETQ. The V and J ends lost 1 base and 0 bases respectively, with 7 bases between them. The CDR3 spans 14 residues. This CDR3 is CASSLPHVNTEAFF. CDR3 nucleotides: TGCGCCAGCAGCTTGCCCCACGTGAACACTGAAGCTTTCTTT.